Sequencing of this TCR beta chain was carried out in a study of cytotoxic CD8 clonotypes in ibrutinib-treated CLL. Study results and caveats: Elevated clonality accompanied ibrutinib response, with a return toward baseline values at progression. Public clonotypes (which were uncommon) either contracted or remained stable on treatment.

The authors obtained approximately 2.2 micrograms of genomic DNA from cryopreserved PBMCs for TCR beta libraries. The CDR3 contains 14 residues. Germline-derived CDR1 and CDR2 are GTSNPN and SVGIG (reference sequence). Trimming removed 5 bases from V and 4 bases from J, with 17 bases in between. Sequencing sought depths of 1 in 200,000 to 1 in 1 million T cells. Produced via immunoSEQ multiplex PCR; TCRdb's table is partial and in-frame only. The sample shows around 97,000 clones, roughly 80% of them seen only once. Only a few counts were recorded for this clone. Antigen: not known. This TCR derives from a human donor with chronic lymphocytic leukemia. This chain links TRBV30 with TRBJ1-1; weak D call: TRBD1 (5 bases). Material: PBMCs, obtained after 12 months of ibrutinib treatment. CDR3 amino acids: CAWDRGIEGTEAFF. Here the CDR3 DNA reads TGTGCCTGGGACCGGGGGATCGAGGGCACTGAAGCTTTCTTT.